This T cell receptor (beta chain) originates from a study of human T cells and chemical hapten exposure. Turning to the study itself: 2% DPC applied to a 2 cm by 2 cm arm area sensitized donors.

This CDR3 spans 16 amino acids. Germline trimming cut 5 bases from V and 9 bases from J; bases unmatched to any gene: 13. Germline CDR1 reads MDHEN; CDR2 reads SYDVKM. In this sample, this clonotype turned up a few times. The sample's time point: patch test 3, about 24 weeks after DPC sensitization. Treatment meaning: therapeutic diphenylcyclopropenone sensitization with weekly scalp DPC. TCRdb redid the calling of the RACE reads with MiXCR, one entry per CDR3 protein. The table lists around 110,000 distinct CDR3 sequences, 10% to 12% of them singletons, with more than 2% in the top ten. The chain is built from TRBV28 and TRBJ1-6; 7 nucleotides match TRBD1. The clonotype was recovered from a woman aged 50 to 60 with alopecia areata. Some clones in this sample may be carry-over from other donors' samples. The source material was whole blood, sampled in connection with sensitization to the hapten diphenylcyclopropenone (DPC). The CDR3 region is CASSLSFDRETSPLHF. The CDR3 DNA follows: TGTGCCAGCAGTCTATCTTTCGACAGGGAGACTTCACCCCTCCACTTT.